This T cell receptor beta chain is drawn from a study of blood T cell repertoires in COVID-19. Study-level background: There were acute and convalescent COVID-19 samples, and they came from the United States, Italy and Spain. From T cells, B-cell-depleted T cells, or PBMCs came the material, which was cDNA or gDNA.

The germline V gene encodes CDR1 MNHNY and CDR2 SVGAGI (reference sequence). V lost 0 bases and J lost 4; bases outside the gene matches: 6. The CDR3 covers 16 residues. Per the authors' pipeline: For nucleated cells, counts were estimated from reference gene primer amplification. Using immunoSEQ multiplex PCR, the repertoire was profiled, and TCRdb retains in-frame clones only, with some absent. V, J and clone size are those of that table, while D and trimming were read from the DNA. Here the sample spans over 30,000 clones, around 77% being singletons. The sequencing sample was made of peripheral blood. The origin of this receptor is a human donor in a cohort sampled during active COVID-19. The chain uses TRBV6-6 and TRBJ1-3, with TRBD1 matching over 7 bases. CDR3 sequence (DNA): TGTGCCAGCAGTTACTCAGGAAGGGGGCAGGGAAACACCATATATTTT. Translating gives CASSYSGRGQGNTIYF.